This T cell receptor beta chain was captured in a study of T cell changes during pregnancy in multiple sclerosis. V was cut by 2 bases and J by 0 bases, with 19 bases left in between. This CDR3 is 17 amino acids long. Looked up from germline, CDR1 is GTSNPN and CDR2 is SVGIG (reference sequence). This clone appeared a single time. Sequenced by immunoSEQ multiplex PCR; TCRdb stores in-frame clones only, minus some. The sample has roughly 50,000 clones; approximately 94% are singletons. This TCR came from a female donor with multiple sclerosis, enrolled in a pregnancy study. Sequences were derived from CD8+ T cells from peripheral blood mononuclear cells, sampled in the third trimester of pregnancy. The genes are TRBV30 and TRBJ1-1; D unresolved. The CDR3: CAWSQRGNLPMNTEAFF. Written as DNA, the CDR3 is TGTGCCTGGAGTCAAAGAGGGAATCTTCCAATGAACACTGAAGCTTTCTTT.